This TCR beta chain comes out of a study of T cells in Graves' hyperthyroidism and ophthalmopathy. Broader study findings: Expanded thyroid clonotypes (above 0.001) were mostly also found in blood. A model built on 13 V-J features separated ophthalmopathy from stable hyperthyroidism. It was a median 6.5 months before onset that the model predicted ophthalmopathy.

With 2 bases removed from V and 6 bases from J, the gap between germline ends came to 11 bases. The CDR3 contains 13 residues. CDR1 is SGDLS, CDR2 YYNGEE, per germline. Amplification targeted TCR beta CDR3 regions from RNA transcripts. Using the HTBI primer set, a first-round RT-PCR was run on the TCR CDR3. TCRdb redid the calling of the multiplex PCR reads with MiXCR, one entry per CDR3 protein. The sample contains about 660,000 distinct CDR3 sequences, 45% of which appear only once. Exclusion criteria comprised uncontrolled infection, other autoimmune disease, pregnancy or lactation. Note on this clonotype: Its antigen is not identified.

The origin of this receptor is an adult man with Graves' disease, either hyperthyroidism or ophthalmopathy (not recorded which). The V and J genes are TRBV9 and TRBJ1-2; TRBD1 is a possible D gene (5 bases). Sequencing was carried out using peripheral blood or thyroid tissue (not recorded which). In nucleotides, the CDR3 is TGTGCCAGCAGCGTTGGAGGGGCCAATGGCTACACCTTC. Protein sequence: CASSVGGANGYTF.